One and the same sample provided the 10 T cell receptor beta chains below, sequenced in a study of shared clonotypes between healthy human individuals. The protocol was immunoSEQ multiplex PCR, while the TCRdb copy is restricted to in-frame clones and leaves out a portion. The table lists around 510,000 clones, around 95% of them singletons. The specimen sequenced was naive CD4+ T cells sorted from blood. Stated subset: CD45RA+ positively selected. These TCRs come from a woman aged 25 to 45 in good health.

The chain recombines TRBV25-1 with TRBJ1-2; unclear D gene. CDR3 length: 15 residues. Germline CDR1 is MGHDK and CDR2 is SYGVNS. Trimming removed 4 bases from V and 7 bases from J, with 19 bases in between. The CDR3, as DNA: TGTGCCAGCAGTGGCCCTGACAATCGCTATGGTGGCTACACCTTC. It codes for CASSGPDNRYGGYTF.

V usage is TRBV18 and J usage is TRBJ2-7; 9 bases map to TRBD1. V trimming: 4 bases; J trimming: 4 bases; junction bases outside the gene matches: 2. Germline CDR1 and CDR2: KGHSH and LQKENI. CDR3 size: 13 residues. CDR3 sequence (DNA): TGTGCCAGCTCACTTGGACAGGGGTACGAGCAGTACTTC. Encoded protein: CASSLGQGYEQYF. The entire variable domain, with the rest obtained from reference TRBV18 and TRBJ2-7, is as follows: NAGVMQNPRHLVRRRGQEARLRCSPMKGHSHVYWYRQLPEEGLKFMVYLQKENIIDESGMPKERFSAEFPKEGPSILRIQQVVRGDSAAYFCASSLGQGYEQYFGPGTRLTVT.

A note on this clone: At the DNA level, this CDR3 is encoded by other sequences in the same sample as well. The CDR3 reads CASSFSYEQYF. The CDR3 DNA reads as TGTGCCAGCAGCTTCTCCTACGAGCAGTACTTC. J is TRBJ2-7 and V is TRBV28; no definite D call. Per germline, CDR1 MDHEN and CDR2 SYDVKM. The CDR3 is 11 residues long. The V end lost 6 bases, the J end lost 0 bases, and 3 bases lay between the germline ends. Filled out from reference TRBV28 and TRBJ2-7, the complete variable domain reads DVKVTQSSRYLVKRTGEKVFLECVQDMDHENMFWYRQDPGLGLRLIYFSYDVKMKEKGDIPEGYSVSREKKERFSLILESASTNQTSMYLCASSFSYEQYFGPGTRLTVT.

The chain recombines TRBV19 with TRBJ2-7; 10 nucleotides match TRBD2. Germline CDR1 LNHDA, CDR2 SQIVND (reference sequence). CDR3 length: 20 amino acids. V shed 3 bases and J 1 base; nucleotides not matched to a gene: 18. CDR3 sequence: CASSIRSAGGPVGASYEQYF. For the CDR3, the DNA is TGTGCCAGTAGTATTCGGTCAGCGGGAGGGCCGGTAGGAGCTTCCTACGAGCAGTACTTC.

V and J are TRBV5-1 and TRBJ1-1; D might be TRBD1 (6 bases). The V end lost 9 bases, the J end lost 10 bases, and 16 bases lay between the germline ends. The CDR3 runs 11 residues. Germline CDR1 is SGHRS and CDR2 is YFSETQ. The CDR3 DNA follows: TGCGCCAACCCCAGGGCCAGGGGAGCTTTCTTT. Protein: CANPRARGAFF. Complete variable domain (other parts from reference TRBV5-1 and TRBJ1-1): KAGVTQTPRYLIKTRGQQVTLSCSPISGHRSVSWYQQTPGQGLQFLFEYFSETQRNKGNFPGRFSGRQFSNSRSEMNVSTLELGDSALYLCANPRARGAFFGQGTRLTVV.

The chain recombines TRBV30 with TRBJ1-5; maybe TRBD1 (5 bases). From germline, CDR1 is GTSNPN and CDR2 SVGIG (reference sequence). V dropped 0 bases and J dropped 3 bases, with 9 bases sitting between them. This CDR3 region has 14 residues. The CDR3 sequence: CAWSVRGVNQPQHF. In DNA, the CDR3 is TGTGCCTGGAGTGTAAGAGGGGTCAATCAGCCCCAGCATTTT. Together with reference TRBV30 and TRBJ1-5, the CDR3 gives the full variable domain: SQTIHQWPATLVQPVGSPLSLECTVEGTSNPNLYWYRQAAGRGLQLLFYSVGIGQISSEVPQNLSASRPQDRQFILSSKKLLLSDSGFYLCAWSVRGVNQPQHFGDGTRLSIL.

This clone was picked up one time. The chain carries TRBV28 and TRBJ1-3, with D tentatively TRBD1 (6 bases). Trimming took 6 bases from V and 14 from J, leaving 14 bases between them. Germline CDR1 reads MDHEN; CDR2 reads SYDVKM. The CDR3 spans 11 residues. CDR3 DNA: TGTGCCAGCAGGCAAGACAGGACCGTATATTTT. Translated: CASRQDRTVYF.

The rearrangement joins TRBV19 to TRBJ2-7, with TRBD1 matching over 8 bases. Germline V gene lookup returns CDR1 LNHDA and CDR2 SQIVND (reference sequence). Germline trimming cut 4 bases from V and 2 bases from J; bases unmatched to any gene: 13. The CDR3 runs to 17 residues. DNA of the CDR3: TGTGCCAGTAGTACCGGACAGGGTATGTTGCGGACCTACGAGCAGTACTTC. Amino acids: CASSTGQGMLRTYEQYF.

Details on this clone: The junction departs from the called germline gene at one end, perhaps through a read error. The rearrangement joins TRBV29-1 to TRBJ2-1, with D possibly being TRBD1 or TRBD2 (5 bases each). CDR1 is SQVTM and CDR2 is ANQGSEA in the germline V gene. The CDR3 has 9 amino acids. Here the CDR3 DNA reads TGCAGCGTTGGGGGGAAGTGGGTCTTC. It translates to CSVGGKWVF.

The genes are TRBV28 and TRBJ2-6; tentative D call: TRBD2 (5 bases). V was pared by 10 bases and J by 2 bases, with 9 bases between. The CDR3 has 13 amino acids. Per the germline V gene, CDR1 is MDHEN and CDR2 is SYDVKM. The CDR3 loop reads CATGKAGANVLTF. The CDR3 DNA is TGTGCCACCGGGAAAGCTGGGGCCAACGTCCTGACTTTC. Full variable domain (outside the CDR3, taken from reference TRBV28 and TRBJ2-6): DVKVTQSSRYLVKRTGEKVFLECVQDMDHENMFWYRQDPGLGLRLIYFSYDVKMKEKGDIPEGYSVSREKKERFSLILESASTNQTSMYLCATGKAGANVLTFGAGSRLTVL.